These T cell receptor beta chains were read from a single sample in a study of T cell responses to AZD1222 COVID-19 vaccine. Data came from immunoSEQ multiplex PCR; TCRdb stores just in-frame clones and leaves some out. The table includes 77,000 or so clones, 85% to 95% detected once. The source material was peripheral blood, sampled 28 days after the second AZD1222 dose. Every receptor here comes from an adult who received the AZD1222 COVID-19 vaccine. Both conserved end residues are part of each CDR3. D genes are given only for firm matches. The size entry is marked missing in some rows and otherwise reads once, few, many or a size class.

CDR3 DNA: TGTGCCTGGAGTGTAACAGGGGTCCGTTCGGCCGACTACGAGCAGTACTTC
CDR3 protein: CAWSVTGVRSADYEQYF
J gene: TRBJ2-7
clone size: NA
D gene: TRBD1
V gene: TRBV30

CDR3 DNA: TGCGCCAGCAGCCAAGATCGGAACTATGGCTACACCTTC
CDR3 protein: CASSQDRNYGYTF
J gene: TRBJ1-2
clone size: NA
D gene: NA
V gene: TRBV4-3

CDR3 DNA: TGTGCCAGCACTCCGGGACAGTCCTATGGCTACACCTTC
CDR3 protein: CASTPGQSYGYTF
J gene: TRBJ1-2
clone size: NA
D gene: TRBD1
V gene: TRBV5-6

CDR3 DNA: TGTGCCAGCGGCGACAGGGAGAGTCAGCCCCAGCATTTT
CDR3 protein: CASGDRESQPQHF
J gene: TRBJ1-5
clone size: NA
D gene: TRBD1
V gene: TRBV6-5

CDR3 DNA: TGTGCCAGCAGCCCCACTGGGGGCAGGGGGGTAGCCCGGGACACCGGGGAGCTGTTTTTT
CDR3 protein: CASSPTGGRGVARDTGELFF
J gene: TRBJ2-2
clone size: NA
D gene: NA
V gene: TRBV28

CDR3 DNA: TGTGCCAGCAACGTCACCGGGACGGTTAGCAATCAGCCCCAGCATTTT
CDR3 protein: CASNVTGTVSNQPQHF
J gene: TRBJ1-5
clone size: NA
D gene: NA
V gene: TRBV21-1

CDR3 DNA: TGTGCCAGCAGCGGAAGAGCCACTGAAGCTTTCTTT
CDR3 protein: CASSGRATEAFF
J gene: TRBJ1-1
clone size: NA
D gene: NA
V gene: TRBV9

CDR3 DNA: TGCAGCGTGGGACAAGGAGATGAAAAACTGTTTTTT
CDR3 protein: CSVGQGDEKLFF
J gene: TRBJ1-4
clone size: NA
D gene: NA
V gene: TRBV29-1

CDR3 DNA: TGTGCCAGCAGTCCCGGTGGACAGTCCCACGAGCAGTACTTC
CDR3 protein: CASSPGGQSHEQYF
J gene: TRBJ2-7
clone size: once
D gene: NA
V gene: TRBV27

CDR3 DNA: TGCAGTGCTAGTGTGGGACACCTCTCTGGGGCCAACGTCCTGACTTTC
CDR3 protein: CSASVGHLSGANVLTF
J gene: TRBJ2-6
clone size: NA
D gene: NA
V gene: TRBV20-1

CDR3 DNA: TGTGCCAGCAGTGATAGCGGAGGGGCACCAGATACGCAGTATTTT
CDR3 protein: CASSDSGGAPDTQYF
J gene: TRBJ2-3
clone size: NA
D gene: NA
V gene: TRBV6-4

CDR3 DNA: TGTGCCAGCAGTGAATCCGGACCCGTTAACGAGCAGTTCTTC
CDR3 protein: CASSESGPVNEQFF
J gene: TRBJ2-1
clone size: NA
D gene: NA
V gene: TRBV2

CDR3 DNA: TGTGCCAGCAGTCGTGAGACAGGGGGGGTTGGCTACACCTTC
CDR3 protein: CASSRETGGVGYTF
J gene: TRBJ1-2
clone size: NA
D gene: TRBD1
V gene: TRBV25-1

CDR3 DNA: TGTGCCACCAGTGATCCGGGAGGGGGGGGTAATGAGCAGTTCTTC
CDR3 protein: CATSDPGGGGNEQFF
J gene: TRBJ2-1
clone size: NA
D gene: TRBD2
V gene: TRBV24-1

CDR3 DNA: TGTGCCAGCAGTCTCCACAGGGAAAGTTTCACCGGGGAGCTGTTTTTT
CDR3 protein: CASSLHRESFTGELFF
J gene: TRBJ2-2
clone size: NA
D gene: NA
V gene: TRBV27

CDR3 DNA: TGCGCCAGCAGCTCGTCCCCGAACACTGAAGCTTTCTTT
CDR3 protein: CASSSSPNTEAFF
J gene: TRBJ1-1
clone size: NA
D gene: NA
V gene: TRBV5-1

CDR3 DNA: TGCAGTGCAGCATCAGGAAACATTCAGTACTTC
CDR3 protein: CSAASGNIQYF
J gene: TRBJ2-4
clone size: NA
D gene: NA
V gene: TRBV20-1

CDR3 DNA: TGTGCCAGCAGTGAAGCGCTTCTGTCAGGGATGACGACTGAAGCTTTCTTT
CDR3 protein: CASSEALLSGMTTEAFF
J gene: TRBJ1-1
clone size: NA
D gene: NA
V gene: TRBV6-1

CDR3 DNA: TGCGCCAGCAGCCTCAAGATGGGACAGGGGGTCCACAATGAGCAGTTCTTC
CDR3 protein: CASSLKMGQGVHNEQFF
J gene: TRBJ2-1
clone size: once
D gene: TRBD1
V gene: TRBV4-1

CDR3 DNA: TGCGCCAGCAGCGTCGGGACAGTCTCTGGAAACACCATATATTTT
CDR3 protein: CASSVGTVSGNTIYF
J gene: TRBJ1-3
clone size: NA
D gene: TRBD1
V gene: TRBV5-1

CDR3 DNA: TGTGCCAGCAGCCCAAATCAGGGGGTTGGGAGCACCTTC
CDR3 protein: CASSPNQGVGSTF
J gene: TRBJ1-2
clone size: NA
D gene: TRBD1
V gene: TRBV7-3

CDR3 DNA: TGTGCCAGCAGCCCCACCTGGACAACTGAAAAACTGTTTTTT
CDR3 protein: CASSPTWTTEKLFF
J gene: TRBJ1-4
clone size: NA
D gene: NA
V gene: TRBV6-5

CDR3 DNA: TGTGCCAGCAGCCCACTGACAGTTGAAGCTTTCTTT
CDR3 protein: CASSPLTVEAFF
J gene: TRBJ1-1
clone size: NA
D gene: NA
V gene: TRBV7-6

CDR3 DNA: TGTGCCAGCAGTGAAGCGACTAGCGGAAACACCGGGGAGCTGTTTTTT
CDR3 protein: CASSEATSGNTGELFF
J gene: TRBJ2-2
clone size: few
D gene: TRBD2
V gene: TRBV6-4

CDR3 DNA: TGTGCCAGCAGGCAAAGGGGGGGACAGGGCACTGAAGCTTTCTTT
CDR3 protein: CASRQRGGQGTEAFF
J gene: TRBJ1-1
clone size: NA
D gene: TRBD1
V gene: TRBV3-1/TRBV3-2

CDR3 DNA: TGTGCCAGCAGCCGGACTAGCGGGGCCTACAATGAGCAGTTCTTC
CDR3 protein: CASSRTSGAYNEQFF
J gene: TRBJ2-1
clone size: NA
D gene: TRBD2
V gene: TRBV28

CDR3 DNA: TGCGCCAGCAGCTCCGGGGCACAGAGTGGTTCACCCCTCCACTTT
CDR3 protein: CASSSGAQSGSPLHF
J gene: TRBJ1-6
clone size: NA
D gene: NA
V gene: TRBV5-1

CDR3 DNA: TGTGCCTGTAGCCCCGGGCCCCCTCAGCCCCAGCATTTT
CDR3 protein: CACSPGPPQPQHF
J gene: TRBJ1-5
clone size: NA
D gene: NA
V gene: TRBV30

CDR3 DNA: TGTGCCAGCAGCCCAGCCGTGACCCTCTCTGGAAACACCATATATTTT
CDR3 protein: CASSPAVTLSGNTIYF
J gene: TRBJ1-3
clone size: NA
D gene: NA
V gene: TRBV5-5

CDR3 DNA: TGTGCCGGGGCGGGACTAGCGAGTAACCCTGAGACCCAGTACTTC
CDR3 protein: CAGAGLASNPETQYF
J gene: TRBJ2-5
clone size: once
D gene: TRBD2
V gene: TRBV7-9

CDR3 DNA: TGTGCCAGCAGTCCCCCGGGGTGGCGGAGGGGCACAGATACGCAGTATTTT
CDR3 protein: CASSPPGWRRGTDTQYF
J gene: TRBJ2-3
clone size: NA
D gene: NA
V gene: TRBV6-6

CDR3 DNA: TGTGCCAGCAACCCACTAGCGGCCCGCCCAGGAGATACGCAGTATTTT
CDR3 protein: CASNPLAARPGDTQYF
J gene: TRBJ2-3
clone size: NA
D gene: TRBD2
V gene: TRBV6-2/TRBV6-3